This is a list of T cell receptor beta chains from one sample in a study of blood T cell repertoires in COVID-19. TCRdb's table, derived via immunoSEQ multiplex PCR, lists solely in-frame clones and lacks some. The sample includes under 300,000 clones, 81% seen only once; the top ten take over 2.5%. Material for sequencing was peripheral blood. These receptors were collected from an older woman with active or convalescent COVID-19. Each CDR3 is given with its conserved first and last residue. The D gene is left open where the match is weak. Clone size is stated in some rows and not others, as once, few, many or a class when expanded.

D | size | J | V | DNA | CDR3
- | - | TRBJ1-1 | TRBV12-3/TRBV12-4 | TGTGCCAGCAGTTGGACAGTGAACACTGAAGCTTTCTTT | CASSWTVNTEAFF
- | - | TRBJ2-5 | TRBV7-2 | TGTGCCAGCAGCTTAGACCCAACGGGGGAGAAGACCCAGTACTTC | CASSLDPTGEKTQYF
TRBD1 | - | TRBJ1-1 | TRBV27 | TGTGCCAGCAACTACAGGGGTGGAACTGAAGCTTTCTTT | CASNYRGGTEAFF
TRBD1 | - | TRBJ1-6 | TRBV9 | TGTGCCAGCAGCGCCGGACAGGCCTATAATTCACCCCTCCACTTT | CASSAGQAYNSPLHF
TRBD1 | many | TRBJ1-4 | TRBV5-1 | TGCGCCAGCAGCTTTCTTGGGACAGGGGATGAAAAACTGTTTTTT | CASSFLGTGDEKLFF
- | - | TRBJ1-2 | TRBV9 | TGTGCCAGCAGCGTAAACCTCCGGGACACCTATAACTATGGCTACACCTTC | CASSVNLRDTYNYGYTF
- | - | TRBJ1-2 | TRBV7-3 | TGTGCCAGCAGCTCCTCGGGGGTTCCGGGCGCTGGTGGCTACACCTTC | CASSSSGVPGAGGYTF
- | few | TRBJ1-2 | TRBV7-2 | TGTGCCAGCAGCTCCAGGGGAGGGGAGCACTATGGCTACACCTTC | CASSSRGGEHYGYTF
TRBD1 | few | TRBJ2-7 | TRBV25-1 | TGTGCCAGCAGTGTAGACAGGGGGCTTGCCTACGAGCAGTACTTC | CASSVDRGLAYEQYF
TRBD1 | - | TRBJ1-2 | TRBV20-1 | TGCAGTGCTACTGACAGGGGAAGGGGTTATGGCTACACCTTC | CSATDRGRGYGYTF
- | - | TRBJ1-4 | TRBV19 | TGTGCCAGTAGTCGCCGAAGAGGAGATGAAAAACTGTTTTTT | CASSRRRGDEKLFF
- | - | TRBJ1-5 | TRBV15 | TGTGCCACCAGCAGAGTAGCAGGGGCCCTTTATAGCAATCAGCCCCAGCATTTT | CATSRVAGALYSNQPQHF
- | - | TRBJ1-1 | TRBV6-2/TRBV6-3 | TGTGCCAGCAGCTGGAGCGGTCGCGAAGCTTTCTTT | CASSWSGREAFF
- | few | TRBJ1-2 | TRBV10-3 | TGTGCCATCAGTGAGTTGGTAGACTATGGCTACACCTTC | CAISELVDYGYTF
TRBD1 | - | TRBJ1-5 | TRBV7-2 | TGTGCCAGCAGCCCGACAGGGAGAAGCAATCAGCCCCAGCATTTT | CASSPTGRSNQPQHF
TRBD1 | - | TRBJ2-7 | TRBV6-6 | TGTGCCAGCAGTTACCGGACAGGGGCATCCTACGAGCAGTACTTC | CASSYRTGASYEQYF
TRBD1 | - | TRBJ2-1 | TRBV12-3/TRBV12-4 | TGTGCCAGCACCCCACAGGGGATGGATGAGCAGTTCTTC | CASTPQGMDEQFF
- | once | TRBJ1-4 | TRBV5-6 | TGTGCCAGCAGCCCTGGTGGGGGGGTGAGCGAAAAACTGTTTTTT | CASSPGGGVSEKLFF
- | - | TRBJ1-3 | TRBV7-9 | TGTGCCAGCAGCAGGGACAATGGAAACACCATATATTTT | CASSRDNGNTIYF
- | - | TRBJ1-1 | TRBV5-1 | TGCGCCAGCAGCTTAACAGGGAAGGACACTGAAGCTTTCTTT | CASSLTGKDTEAFF
TRBD1 | - | TRBJ2-6 | TRBV5-1 | TGCGCCAGCAGCTTGATCGGGACAGGGTCCGGGGCCAACGTCCTGACTTTC | CASSLIGTGSGANVLTF
TRBD1 | few | TRBJ1-2 | TRBV2 | TGTGCCAGCAGTCCAGGGACAGTTTGGAATGGCTACACCTTC | CASSPGTVWNGYTF
- | few | TRBJ1-2 | TRBV6-1 | TGTGCCAGCAGTGAAGCGGGGGAGGGTGCAGTGTTTGGCTACACCTTC | CASSEAGEGAVFGYTF
TRBD1 | - | TRBJ1-3 | TRBV7-2 | TGTGCCAGCAGTCCTAAGGGACAGTTCTCTGGAAACACCATATATTTT | CASSPKGQFSGNTIYF
- | - | TRBJ2-2 | TRBV18 | TGTGCCAGCTCCCCATCGGGGTCCGGGGAGCTGTTTTTT | CASSPSGSGELFF
TRBD1 | - | TRBJ2-6 | TRBV7-8 | TGTGCCAGCAGCTTTGGCCCGGGACAGCTCTCTGGGGCCAACGTCCTGACTTTC | CASSFGPGQLSGANVLTF
TRBD1 | - | TRBJ2-3 | TRBV5-1 | TGCGCCAGCAGCCTGGTGGACAGGGTTACAAATACGCAGTATTTT | CASSLVDRVTNTQYF
TRBD1 | - | TRBJ1-4 | TRBV7-2 | TGTGCCAGCAGCTTAGCAAGGGGGCAAGAGGAAAAACTGTTTTTT | CASSLARGQEEKLFF
- | - | TRBJ1-2 | TRBV12-3/TRBV12-4 | TGTGCCAGCAGTTTAAACGCGATCTATGGCTACACCTTC | CASSLNAIYGYTF
- | - | TRBJ2-5 | TRBV9 | TGTGCCAGCAGCGGACTAGTCCCAGAGACCCAGTACTTC | CASSGLVPETQYF
- | - | TRBJ2-1 | TRBV9 | TGTGCCAGCAGCGTAGGGCTAGTTAGTGAGCAGTTCTTC | CASSVGLVSEQFF
- | few | TRBJ1-2 | TRBV29-1 | TGCAGCGTTGAGGCAGGGAAAGGCTACACCTTC | CSVEAGKGYTF